This T cell receptor beta chain was captured by sequencing in a study of OX40 agonist ivuxolimab in advanced cancers. With regard to the full study: Ivuxolimab was an agonistic, fully human IgG2 monoclonal antibody directed against OX40 (CD134), a costimulatory receptor. The point of sequencing TCRbeta in the periphery was to test whether ivuxolimab changed TCR sequence diversity and drove clonal T-cell expansion. Prior anti-PD-1, anti-PD-L1 or anti-CTLA-4 therapy was permitted, and checkpoint inhibitors had been received by under 50% of dose-escalation patients. Intravenous ivuxolimab was administered to patients every 2 weeks at six dose levels: 0.01, 0.1, 0.3, 1.5, 3 and 10 mg/kg. Of the 50 or so patients in dose escalation, about 20 had hepatocellular carcinoma, some 15 had melanoma, 9 had renal cell carcinoma and 9 had head and neck cancer. In the dose-escalation cohort, more than 75% of patients were male, and the mean age was roughly 60 years, with a range of 23 to 79. Partial responses occurred in three dose-escalation patients, of whom one had hepatocellular carcinoma and two had cutaneous melanoma. The paper covers the monotherapy dose-escalation part of the phase I ivuxolimab trial, which included N of about 50 patients. On the study overall, not on this receptor specifically: After ivuxolimab, more expanded clones were found on average in CD8+ T cells than in CD4+ T cells. The antigen specificity of the clonally expanded peripheral T cells was not determined. Clonal expansion of both CD4+ and CD8+ blood T cells was observed from baseline to week 6 at doses 0.1 to 3.0 mg/kg. In the 0.1-3.0 mg/kg groups, partial responders were among the patients with the lowest normalized peripheral clonal expansion, particularly in CD8+ T cells. Low levels of normalized T-cell clonal expansion were also shown by some nonresponding patients.

Patients with autoimmune disease history or receiving systemic immunosuppression were excluded from the trial. Peripheral blood for TCR sequencing was collected from all dose cohorts at baseline, on cycle 4 day 1, and on cycle 7 day 1. The samples were taken from a phase I, first-in-human, multicenter, open-label dose-escalation trial of ivuxolimab. Adults with locally advanced or metastatic head and neck squamous cell, hepatocellular, melanoma or renal cell carcinoma were enrolled in the trial. Before TCR sequencing, CD4+ and CD8+ T cells were separately sorted from peripheral blood. CDR1 SGHRS and CDR2 YFSETQ were looked up in the germline V gene. There are 12 amino acids in the CDR3, from cysteine to phenylalanine inclusive. The sequence is cut down to CDR3 DNA, 36 bases in frame from base 1. V and J lose 3 bases and 3 bases, and a span of 4 bases separates them. This clone appeared a few times. Its specific antigen is unknown. No base quality values were provided; no much bigger clone lies one nucleotide off.

To sequence the TCRbeta CDR3 region, genomic DNA was isolated from the sorted cells. The immunoSEQ Assay was used to sequence the TCRbeta CDR3 regions. The source is immuneACCESS, and TCRdb retained only in-frame sequences with V and J called. Part of the clones is not carried over; for the studies checked, unresolved V genes explain less than half of this, and the remainder is unexplained. The sample has 30,000 to 45,000 clones on record, 88% of them singletons. In total, the top ten clones hold less than 4.5% of the sample. The source is an adult with an advanced solid tumor such as melanoma, head and neck, liver or kidney cancer. The sample in question was CD4+ or CD8+ T cells sorted from blood, obtained in a trial of the OX40 agonist ivuxolimab. The sequence joins TRBV5-1 to TRBJ2-1; confidence is insufficient to name the D gene. The CDR3 protein sequence reads: CASSSNYNEQFF. The DNA is TGCGCCAGCAGCTCTAACTACAATGAGCAGTTCTTC.